This T cell receptor beta chain was sequenced in a study of blood T cell repertoires in COVID-19. Study-level background: Sites in the United States, Italy and Spain provided acute and convalescent COVID-19 samples.

This clone has just one count. Repertoires were generated with immunoSEQ multiplex PCR, while TCRdb's copy carries only in-frame clones and drops some. The sample carries about 65,000 clones, roughly four fifths recorded once. With 4 bases clipped from V and 2 bases from J, the junction kept 7 bases outside the gene matches. Looked up from germline, CDR1 is SGHRS and CDR2 is YFSETQ. This CDR3 is built from 16 residues. Sequencing was done on a sample of peripheral blood. The TCR comes from an elderly man with acute or convalescent COVID-19. This chain links TRBV5-1 with TRBJ2-3, with TRBD2 matching over 10 bases. CDR3 nucleotide sequence: TGCGCCAGCAGCGTCGGGACTAGCGATATCACAGATACGCAGTATTTT. The encoded protein is CASSVGTSDITDTQYF.